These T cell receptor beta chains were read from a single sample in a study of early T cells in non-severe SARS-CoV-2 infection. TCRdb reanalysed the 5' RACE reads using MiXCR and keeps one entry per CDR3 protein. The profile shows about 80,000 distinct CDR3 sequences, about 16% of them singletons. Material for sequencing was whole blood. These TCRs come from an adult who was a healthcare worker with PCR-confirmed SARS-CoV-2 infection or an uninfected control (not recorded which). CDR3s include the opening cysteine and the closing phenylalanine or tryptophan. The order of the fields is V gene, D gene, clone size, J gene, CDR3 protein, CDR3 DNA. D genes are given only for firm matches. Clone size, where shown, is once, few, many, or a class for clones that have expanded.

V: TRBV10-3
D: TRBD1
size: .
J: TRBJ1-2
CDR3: CAISDLTGGADGYTF
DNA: TGTGCCATCAGTGATCTTACAGGGGGCGCGGATGGCTACACCTTC

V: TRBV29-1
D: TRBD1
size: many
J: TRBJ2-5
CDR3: CSVQGENQETQYF
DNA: TGCAGCGTCCAGGGGGAGAACCAAGAGACCCAGTACTTC

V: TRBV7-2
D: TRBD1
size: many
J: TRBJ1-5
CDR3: CASSSGGRQPQHF
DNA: TGTGCCAGCAGCTCAGGGGGCAGGCAGCCCCAGCATTTT

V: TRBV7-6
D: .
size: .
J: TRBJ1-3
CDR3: CASSLDPGWRNTIYF
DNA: TGTGCCAGCAGCTTAGATCCAGGGTGGAGAAACACCATATATTTT

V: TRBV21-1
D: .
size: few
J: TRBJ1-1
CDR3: CASSSRVRGEAFF
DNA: TGTGCCAGCAGCTCCCGGGTGCGAGGTGAAGCTTTCTTT

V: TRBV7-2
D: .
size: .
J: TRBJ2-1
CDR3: CASSLYSNEQFF
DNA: TGTGCCAGCAGCTTGTATTCCAATGAGCAGTTCTTC

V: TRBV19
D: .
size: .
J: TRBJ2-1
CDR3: CAVRVHSDNEQFF
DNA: TGTGCCGTTCGGGTTCACAGCGACAATGAGCAGTTCTTC

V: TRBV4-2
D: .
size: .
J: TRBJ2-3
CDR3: CASSQDLGGSTDTQYF
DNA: TGTGCCAGCAGCCAAGATCTGGGAGGTAGCACAGATACGCAGTATTTT

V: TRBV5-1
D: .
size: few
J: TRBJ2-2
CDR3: CASSRQQVAGELFF
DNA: TGCGCCAGCAGCCGGCAACAGGTGGCCGGGGAGCTGTTTTTT

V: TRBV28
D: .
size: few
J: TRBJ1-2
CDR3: CASRTGAGYGYTF
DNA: TGTGCCAGCCGCACGGGGGCCGGCTATGGCTACACCTTC

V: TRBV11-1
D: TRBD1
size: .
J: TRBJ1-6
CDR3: CASGQESPLHF
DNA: TGTGCCAGCGGACAGGAGTCACCCCTCCACTTT

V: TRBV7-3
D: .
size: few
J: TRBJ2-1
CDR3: CASSSSWVDEQFF
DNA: TGTGCCAGCAGCTCATCCTGGGTAGATGAGCAGTTCTTC

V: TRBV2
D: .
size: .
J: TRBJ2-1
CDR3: CASSGSSYNEQFF
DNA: TGTGCCAGCAGCGGGAGCTCCTACAATGAGCAGTTCTTC

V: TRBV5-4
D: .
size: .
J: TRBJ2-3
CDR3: CASSLEVDTQYF
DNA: TGTGCCAGCAGCTTGGAAGTAGATACGCAGTATTTT

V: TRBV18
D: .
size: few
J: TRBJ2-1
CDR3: CASSPPGRPNEQFF
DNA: TGTGCCAGCTCACCACCTGGCCGGCCCAATGAGCAGTTCTTC

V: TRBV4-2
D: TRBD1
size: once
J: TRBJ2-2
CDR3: CASSRPGQGDTGELFF
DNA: TGTGCCAGCAGCCGCCCGGGACAGGGGGACACCGGGGAGCTGTTTTTT

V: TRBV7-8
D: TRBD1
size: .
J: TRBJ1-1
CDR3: CASSILRQGAEAFF
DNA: TGTGCCAGCAGCATTCTTCGACAGGGCGCTGAAGCTTTCTTT

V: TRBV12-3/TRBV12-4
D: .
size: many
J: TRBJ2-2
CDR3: CASSLGTSRGELFF
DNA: TGTGCCAGCAGTCTAGGGACAAGCCGTGGGGAGCTGTTTTTT

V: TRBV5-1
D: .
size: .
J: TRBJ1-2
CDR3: CASSLFFSVSLDYGYTF
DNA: TGCGCCAGCAGCTTGTTTTTTTCGGTCTCTCTGGACTATGGCTACACCTTC

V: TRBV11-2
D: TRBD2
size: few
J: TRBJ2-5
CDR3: CASSLSGTYQETQYF
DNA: TGTGCCAGCAGCTTAAGCGGGACTTATCAAGAGACCCAGTACTTC

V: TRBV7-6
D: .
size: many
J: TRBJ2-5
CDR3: CASSPFSSGPQETQYF
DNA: TGTGCCAGCAGCCCCTTTTCGTCGGGTCCCCAAGAGACCCAGTACTTC

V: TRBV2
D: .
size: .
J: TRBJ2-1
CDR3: CASAYNEQFF
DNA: TGTGCCAGCGCATACAATGAGCAGTTCTTC

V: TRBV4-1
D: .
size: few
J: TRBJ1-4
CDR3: CASSQLIGYNEKLFF
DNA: TGCGCCAGCAGCCAATTAATTGGATATAATGAAAAACTGTTTTTT

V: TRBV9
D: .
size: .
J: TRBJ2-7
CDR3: CASSTTDHPAEQYF
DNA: TGTGCCAGCAGCACCACTGACCACCCGGCCGAGCAGTACTTC

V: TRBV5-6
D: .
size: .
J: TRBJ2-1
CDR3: CATQRSLDSFNEQFF
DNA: TGTGCCACCCAGAGAAGCCTGGACTCCTTTAATGAGCAGTTCTTC

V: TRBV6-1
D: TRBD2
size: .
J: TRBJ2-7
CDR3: CASSALAGGQYF
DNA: TGTGCCAGCAGTGCGCTAGCGGGAGGGCAGTACTTC

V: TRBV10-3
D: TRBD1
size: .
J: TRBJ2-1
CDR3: CATSGQRYNEQFF
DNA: TGTGCCACCTCGGGACAGAGATACAATGAGCAGTTCTTC

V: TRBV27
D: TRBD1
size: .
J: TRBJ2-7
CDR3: CASRRDRGSEQYF
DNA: TGTGCCAGCAGGAGAGACAGGGGAAGCGAGCAGTACTTC

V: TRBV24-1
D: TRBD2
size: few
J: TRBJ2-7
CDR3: CATSKGGGSYEQYF
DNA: TGTGCCACCAGTAAAGGCGGGGGTTCCTACGAGCAGTACTTC

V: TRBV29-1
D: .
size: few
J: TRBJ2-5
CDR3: CSSRTPQETQYF
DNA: TGCAGCTCTCGGACACCCCAAGAGACCCAGTACTTC

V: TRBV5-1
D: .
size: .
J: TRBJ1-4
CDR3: CASSQNQGPREKLFF
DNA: TGCGCCAGCAGCCAAAACCAGGGACCTCGCGAAAAACTGTTTTTT

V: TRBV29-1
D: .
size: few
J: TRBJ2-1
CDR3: CSTGTSYNEQFF
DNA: TGCAGCACTGGGACTTCATACAATGAGCAGTTCTTC

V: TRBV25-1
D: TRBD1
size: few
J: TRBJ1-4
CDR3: CASSERDRINEKLFF
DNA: TGTGCCAGCAGTGAACGGGACAGGATTAATGAAAAACTGTTTTTT

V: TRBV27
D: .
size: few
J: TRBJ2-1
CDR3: CASSLRAGVAYNEQFF
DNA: TGTGCCAGCAGTTTACGGGCAGGGGTAGCCTACAATGAGCAGTTCTTC

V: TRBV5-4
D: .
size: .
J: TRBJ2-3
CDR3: CASSYGVEDTQYF
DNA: TGTGCCAGCAGCTATGGAGTGGAAGATACGCAGTATTTT

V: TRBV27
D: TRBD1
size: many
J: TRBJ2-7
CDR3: CASSFTGARIEQYF
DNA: TGTGCCAGCAGTTTTACAGGGGCGCGAATAGAGCAGTACTTC

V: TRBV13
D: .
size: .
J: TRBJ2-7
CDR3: CASSFRQDSYEQYF
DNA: TGTGCCAGCAGCTTCAGGCAGGATTCCTACGAGCAGTACTTC

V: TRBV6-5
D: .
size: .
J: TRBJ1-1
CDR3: CASSRGVGTEAFF
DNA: TGTGCCAGCAGCCGCGGGGTCGGCACTGAAGCTTTCTTT

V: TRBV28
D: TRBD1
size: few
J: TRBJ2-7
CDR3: CASSLWTGEDSYEQYF
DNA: TGTGCCAGCAGTTTATGGACAGGGGAGGATTCATACGAGCAGTACTTC

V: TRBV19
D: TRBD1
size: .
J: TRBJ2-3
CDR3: CASSLRQGSRDTQYF
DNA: TGTGCCAGTAGTCTCAGACAGGGCTCGAGGGATACGCAGTATTTT

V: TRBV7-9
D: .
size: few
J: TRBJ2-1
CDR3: CASSLADNEQFF
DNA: TGTGCCAGCAGCTTAGCGGACAATGAGCAGTTCTTC

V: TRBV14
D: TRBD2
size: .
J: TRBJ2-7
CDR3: CASSQALAGGANSYEQYF
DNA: TGTGCCAGCAGCCAAGCGTTAGCGGGGGGCGCTAACTCCTACGAGCAGTACTTC

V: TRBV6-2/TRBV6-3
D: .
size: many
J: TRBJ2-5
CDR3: CASVRGKQETQYF
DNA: TGTGCCAGCGTTCGCGGGAAACAGGAGACCCAGTACTTC

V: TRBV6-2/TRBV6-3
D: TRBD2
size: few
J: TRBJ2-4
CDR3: CASIDPSGRAKNIQYF
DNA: TGTGCCAGCATCGACCCAAGCGGGAGAGCCAAAAACATTCAGTACTTC

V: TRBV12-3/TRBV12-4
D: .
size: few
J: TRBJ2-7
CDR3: CASSPDSMRQYF
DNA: TGTGCCAGCAGCCCTGACAGCATGAGGCAGTACTTC

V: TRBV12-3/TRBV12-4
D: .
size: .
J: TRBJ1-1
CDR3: CASSVRDQNTEAFF
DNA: TGTGCCAGCAGTGTCAGAGACCAAAACACTGAAGCTTTCTTT

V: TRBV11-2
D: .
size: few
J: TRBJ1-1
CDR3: CASSFRLLTVKNTEAFF
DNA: TGTGCCAGCAGCTTCCGTCTCCTGACAGTAAAGAACACTGAAGCTTTCTTT

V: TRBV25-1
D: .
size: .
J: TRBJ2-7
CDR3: CASSLLAGYEQYF
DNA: TGTGCCAGCAGCCTCCTCGCCGGGTACGAGCAGTACTTC

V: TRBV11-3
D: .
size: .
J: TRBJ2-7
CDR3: CASSQPSNEQYF
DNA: TGTGCCAGCAGCCAACCAAGTAACGAGCAGTACTTC

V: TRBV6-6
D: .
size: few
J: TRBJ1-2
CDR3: CASSYVGGPTTGYGYTF
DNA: TGTGCCAGCAGTTACGTCGGGGGGCCCACAACTGGCTATGGCTACACCTTC

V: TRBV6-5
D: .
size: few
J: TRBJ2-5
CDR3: CASSYRTGGWSIGETQYF
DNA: TGTGCCAGCAGTTACAGGACGGGGGGCTGGTCGATAGGAGAGACCCAGTACTTC

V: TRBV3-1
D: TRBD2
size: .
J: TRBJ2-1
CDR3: CASRHASGKSSYNEQFF
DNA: TGTGCCAGCAGACATGCTAGCGGGAAGAGTTCCTACAATGAGCAGTTCTTC

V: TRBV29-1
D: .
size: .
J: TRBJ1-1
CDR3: CSARPGGTEAFF
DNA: TGCAGCGCCCGCCCTGGGGGCACTGAAGCTTTCTTT

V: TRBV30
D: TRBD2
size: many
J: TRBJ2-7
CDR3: CAWIRGGSYEQYF
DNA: TGTGCCTGGATCCGCGGGGGTTCCTACGAGCAGTACTTC